The T cell receptor beta chain described here comes from a study of blood T cell repertoires in COVID-19. The overall study: The origin of the acute and convalescent COVID-19 samples was the United States, Italy and Spain.

The CDR3 loop spans 12 amino acids. The junction had 2 bases not matched to a gene; V was cut back by 7 bases and J by 0 bases. Germline lookup yields CDR1 SQVTM and CDR2 ANQGSEA. As processed by the authors: The assay estimated nucleated cells by amplifying reference gene primers. The protocol was immunoSEQ multiplex PCR, while the TCRdb copy is restricted to in-frame clones and leaves out a portion. V and J calls and clone size come straight from that table; D and trimming were deduced from the DNA. The sample has 80,000 to 100,000 clones, 70% to 90% seen once. Source material: peripheral blood. The origin of this receptor is a man aged 65 to 85 with acute or convalescent COVID-19. The gene calls are TRBV29-1 and TRBJ1-1; 7 nucleotides line up with TRBD1. The CDR3: CSGQGVNTEAFF. The DNA of the CDR3 is TGCAGCGGCCAGGGGGTGAACACTGAAGCTTTCTTT.